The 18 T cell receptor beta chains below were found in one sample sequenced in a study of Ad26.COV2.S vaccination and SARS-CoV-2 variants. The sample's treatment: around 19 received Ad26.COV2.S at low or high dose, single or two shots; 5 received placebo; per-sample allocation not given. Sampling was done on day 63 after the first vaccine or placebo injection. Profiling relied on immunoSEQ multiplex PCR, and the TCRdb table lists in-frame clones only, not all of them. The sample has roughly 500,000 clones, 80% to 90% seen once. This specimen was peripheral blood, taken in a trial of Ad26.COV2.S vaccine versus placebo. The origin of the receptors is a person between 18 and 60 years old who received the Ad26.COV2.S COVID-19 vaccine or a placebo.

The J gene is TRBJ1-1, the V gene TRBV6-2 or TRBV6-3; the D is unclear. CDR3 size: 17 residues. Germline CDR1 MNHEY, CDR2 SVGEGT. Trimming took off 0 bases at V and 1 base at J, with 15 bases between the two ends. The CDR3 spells CASSYSEPHGGNTEAFF. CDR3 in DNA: TGTGCCAGCAGTTACTCCGAACCACACGGTGGGAACACTGAAGCTTTCTTT.

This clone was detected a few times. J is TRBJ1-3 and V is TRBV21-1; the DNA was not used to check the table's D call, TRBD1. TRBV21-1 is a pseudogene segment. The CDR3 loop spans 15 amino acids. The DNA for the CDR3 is TGTGCCAGCAGCAAAGATAGGGGTGGTGGAAACACCATATATTTT. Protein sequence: CASSKDRGGGNTIYF.

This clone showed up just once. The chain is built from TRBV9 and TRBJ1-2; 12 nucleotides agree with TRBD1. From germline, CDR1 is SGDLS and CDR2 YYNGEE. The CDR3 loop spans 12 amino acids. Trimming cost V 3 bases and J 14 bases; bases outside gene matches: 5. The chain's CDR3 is CASSARDRGQTF. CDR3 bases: TGTGCCAGCAGCGCCAGGGACAGGGGGCAGACCTTC.

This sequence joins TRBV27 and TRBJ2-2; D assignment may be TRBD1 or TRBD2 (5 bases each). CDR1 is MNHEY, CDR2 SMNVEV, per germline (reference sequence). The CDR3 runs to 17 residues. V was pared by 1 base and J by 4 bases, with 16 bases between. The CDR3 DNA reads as TGTGCCAGCAGTTTATTGGGGTCCGCAGGGACCACCGGGGAGCTGTTTTTT. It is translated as CASSLLGSAGTTGELFF.

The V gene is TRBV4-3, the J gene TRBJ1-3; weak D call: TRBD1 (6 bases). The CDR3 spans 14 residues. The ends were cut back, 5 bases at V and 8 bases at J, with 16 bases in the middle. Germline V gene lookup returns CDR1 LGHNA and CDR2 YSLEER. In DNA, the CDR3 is TGCGCCAGCAGCAATAGCCCAGAGGGGGACACCATATATTTT. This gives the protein CASSNSPEGDTIYF.

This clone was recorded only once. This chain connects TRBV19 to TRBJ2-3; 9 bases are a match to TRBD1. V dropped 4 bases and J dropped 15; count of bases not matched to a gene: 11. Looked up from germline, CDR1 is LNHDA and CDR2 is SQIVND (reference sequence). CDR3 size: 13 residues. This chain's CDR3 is CASSTSWTGASYF. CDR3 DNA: TGTGCCAGTAGTACATCTTGGACAGGGGCGTCATATTTT. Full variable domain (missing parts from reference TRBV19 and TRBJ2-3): DGGITQSPKYLFRKEGQNVTLSCEQNLNHDAMYWYRQDPGQGLRLIYYSQIVNDFQKGDIAEGYSVSREKKESFPLTVTSAQKNPTAFYLCASSTSWTGASYFGPGTRLTVL.

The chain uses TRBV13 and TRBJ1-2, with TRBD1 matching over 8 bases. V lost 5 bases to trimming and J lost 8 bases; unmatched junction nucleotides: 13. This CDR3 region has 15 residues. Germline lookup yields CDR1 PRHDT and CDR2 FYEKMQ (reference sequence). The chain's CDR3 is CASSPRTGSGWGYTF. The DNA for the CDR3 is TGTGCCAGCAGCCCCAGGACAGGGAGTGGATGGGGCTACACCTTC. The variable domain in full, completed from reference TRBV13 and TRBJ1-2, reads AAGVIQSPRHLIKEKRETATLKCYPIPRHDTVYWYQQGPGQDPQFLISFYEKMQSDKGSIPDRFSAQQFSDYHSELNMSSLELGDSALYFCASSPRTGSGWGYTFGSGTRLTVV.

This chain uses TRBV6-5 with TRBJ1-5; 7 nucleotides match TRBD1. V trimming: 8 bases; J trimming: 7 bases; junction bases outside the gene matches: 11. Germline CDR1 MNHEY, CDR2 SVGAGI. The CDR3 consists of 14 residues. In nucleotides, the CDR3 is TGTGCCAGCGGCCAAAGACAGGGACACCAGCCCCAGCATTTT. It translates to CASGQRQGHQPQHF.

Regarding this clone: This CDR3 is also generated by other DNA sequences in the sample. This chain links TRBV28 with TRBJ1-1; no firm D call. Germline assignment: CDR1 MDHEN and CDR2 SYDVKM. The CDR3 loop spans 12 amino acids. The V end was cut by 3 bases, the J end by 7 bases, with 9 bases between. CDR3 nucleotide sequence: TGTGCCAGCAGTTTTTCTCGGTATGAAGCTTTCTTT. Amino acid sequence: CASSFSRYEAFF.

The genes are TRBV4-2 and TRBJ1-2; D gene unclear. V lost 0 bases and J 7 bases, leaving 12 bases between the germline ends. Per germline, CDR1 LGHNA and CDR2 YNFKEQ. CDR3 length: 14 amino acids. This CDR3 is CASSQEMGSGGYTF. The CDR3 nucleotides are TGTGCCAGCAGCCAAGAGATGGGATCCGGTGGCTACACCTTC.

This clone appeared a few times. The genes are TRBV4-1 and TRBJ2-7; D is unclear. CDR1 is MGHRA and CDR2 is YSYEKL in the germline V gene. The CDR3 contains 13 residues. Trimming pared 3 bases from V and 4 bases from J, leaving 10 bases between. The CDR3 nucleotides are TGCGCCAGCAGCCAGAACTTCGGTTACGAGCAGTACGTC. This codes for CASSQNFGYEQYV.

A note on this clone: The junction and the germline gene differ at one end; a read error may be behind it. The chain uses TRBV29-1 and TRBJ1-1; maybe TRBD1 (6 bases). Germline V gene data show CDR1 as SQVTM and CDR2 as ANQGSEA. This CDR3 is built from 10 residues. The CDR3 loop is CSAEQGEAFF. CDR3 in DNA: TGCAGCGCTGAACAGGGTGAAGCTTTCTTT.

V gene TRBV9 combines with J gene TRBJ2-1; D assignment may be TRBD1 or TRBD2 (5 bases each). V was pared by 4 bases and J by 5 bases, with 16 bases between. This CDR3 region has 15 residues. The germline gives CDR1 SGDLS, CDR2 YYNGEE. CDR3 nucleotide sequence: TGTGCCAGCAGCAACCGAGGGACGGTAAACAATGAGCAGTTCTTC. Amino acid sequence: CASSNRGTVNNEQFF. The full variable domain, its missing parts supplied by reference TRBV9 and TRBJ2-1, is DSGVTQTPKHLITATGQRVTLRCSPRSGDLSVYWYQQSLDQGLQFLIQYYNGEERAKGNILERFSAQQFPDLHSELNLSSLELGDSALYFCASSNRGTVNNEQFFGPGTRLTVL.

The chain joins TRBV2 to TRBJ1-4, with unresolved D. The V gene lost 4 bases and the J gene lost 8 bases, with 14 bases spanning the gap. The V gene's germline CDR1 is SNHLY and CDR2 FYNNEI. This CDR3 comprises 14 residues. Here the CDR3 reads CASSADGLYEKLFF. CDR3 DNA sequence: TGTGCCAGCAGTGCTGACGGTCTTTACGAAAAACTGTTTTTT.

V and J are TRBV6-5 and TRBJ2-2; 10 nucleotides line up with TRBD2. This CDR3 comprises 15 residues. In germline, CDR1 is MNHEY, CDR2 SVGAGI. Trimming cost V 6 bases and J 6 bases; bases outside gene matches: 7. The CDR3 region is CASSRTAGGAGELFF. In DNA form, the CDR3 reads TGTGCCAGCAGCCGGACAGCGGGAGGGGCCGGGGAGCTGTTTTTT.

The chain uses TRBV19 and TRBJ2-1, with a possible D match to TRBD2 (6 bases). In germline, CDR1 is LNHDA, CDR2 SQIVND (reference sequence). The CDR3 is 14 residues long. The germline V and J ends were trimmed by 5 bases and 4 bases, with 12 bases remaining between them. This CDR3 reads CASSLASEYNEQFF. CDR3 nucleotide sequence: TGTGCCAGTAGTTTGGCTAGCGAGTACAATGAGCAGTTCTTC.

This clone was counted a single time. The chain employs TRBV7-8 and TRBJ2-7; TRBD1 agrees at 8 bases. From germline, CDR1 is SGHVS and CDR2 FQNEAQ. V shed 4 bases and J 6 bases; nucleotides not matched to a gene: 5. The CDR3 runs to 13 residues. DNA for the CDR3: TGTGCCAGCAGCTACGAGACAGGGGTCGAGCAGTACGTC. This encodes CASSYETGVEQYV.

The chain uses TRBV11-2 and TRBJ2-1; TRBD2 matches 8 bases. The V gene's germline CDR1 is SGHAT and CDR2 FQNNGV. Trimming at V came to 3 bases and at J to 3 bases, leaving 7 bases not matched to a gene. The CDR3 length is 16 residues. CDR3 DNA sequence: TGTGCCAGCAGCTTGGGCGGGCTAGCGGGCTACAATGAGCAGTTCTTC. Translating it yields CASSLGGLAGYNEQFF.